Listed here are 7 T cell receptor beta chains from one sample, sequenced in a study of tumor-infiltrating lymphocytes in oesophageal squamous cell carcinoma. TCRdb itself ran the PCR reads through MiXCR, one entry per CDR3 protein. The sample includes 6,000 or so distinct CDR3 sequences, 12% to 15% seen only once; the top ten take around 20%. Input material: normal esophageal tissue next to the tumor. These receptors were taken from a male donor with esophageal squamous cell carcinoma.

This clonotype has at least ten counts. V gene TRBV18 combines with J gene TRBJ2-5; weak D call: TRBD2 (5 bases). This CDR3 has 12 amino acids. Germline V lookup: CDR1 KGHSH, CDR2 LQKENI. V lost 2 bases to trimming and J lost 5 bases, with 6 bases between them. The CDR3 DNA reads as TGTGCCAGCTCACCAGGGGAGGAGACCCAGTACTTC. Protein sequence: CASSPGEETQYF.

At least ten counts were recorded for this clonotype. This chain connects TRBV5-8 to TRBJ2-6, with 8 bases matching TRBD1. This CDR3 region has 16 residues. With 6 bases clipped from V and 1 base from J, the junction kept 6 bases outside the gene matches. Germline CDR1 reads SGHTS; CDR2 reads YDEGEE. The CDR3 sequence: CASTGQGVSGANVLTF. As DNA, the CDR3 is TGTGCCAGCACCGGACAGGGCGTATCTGGGGCCAACGTCCTGACTTTC. The full variable domain, with the rest looked up from reference TRBV5-8 and TRBJ2-6, is EAGVTQSPTHLIKTRGQQATLRCSPISGHTSVYWYQQALGLGLQFLLWYDEGEERNRGNFPPRFSGRQFPNYSSELNVNALELEDSALYLCASTGQGVSGANVLTFGAGSRLTVL.

This clonotype was counted ten times or more. The J gene is TRBJ1-2, the V gene TRBV25-1; 7 nucleotides line up with TRBD1. Germline loops: CDR1 MGHDK, CDR2 SYGVNS. The CDR3 contains 14 residues. With V trimmed by 5 bases and J by 4 bases, 7 bases remained unmatched. The CDR3 nucleotides are TGTGCCAGCAGTCACTCCGCAGGGGGCTATGGCTACACCTTC. Residues: CASSHSAGGYGYTF.

This clonotype was picked up many times. This chain connects TRBV25-1 to TRBJ1-1; D unclear. The CDR3 totals 15 residues. V was cut by 5 bases and J by 1 base, with 14 bases left in between. The germline CDR1 and CDR2 sequences are MGHDK and SYGVNS. The CDR3 bases are TGTGCCAGCAGTCCAGAGGGCGCTCGGAACACTGAAGCTTTCTTT. It translates to CASSPEGARNTEAFF.

The V gene is TRBV11-3, the J gene TRBJ2-7, with unresolved D. Trimming took off 0 bases at V and 5 bases at J, with 11 bases between the two ends. CDR3 length equals 14 residues. Germline loops: CDR1 SGHNT, CDR2 YENEEA. CDR3 bases: TGTGCCAGCAGCTTAGAAGTACTCTCTGACGAGCAGTACTTC. Its protein product is CASSLEVLSDEQYF. Supplemented by reference TRBV11-3 and TRBJ2-7, the full variable domain reads EAGVVQSPRYKIIEKKQPVAFWCNPISGHNTLYWYLQNLGQGPELLIRYENEEAVDDSQLPKDRFSAERLKGVDSTLKIQPAELGDSAVYLCASSLEVLSDEQYFGPGTRLTVT.

The chain links TRBV19 to TRBJ1-5; TRBD1 matches 8 bases. V shed 3 bases, J shed 4 bases, and the junction held 8 bases outside the gene matches. CDR1 LNHDA and CDR2 SQIVND come from the germline V gene (reference sequence). CDR3 length: 16 amino acids. The CDR3 sequence: CASSMWRGQDNQPQHF. CDR3 bases: TGTGCCAGTAGTATGTGGAGGGGACAGGATAATCAGCCCCAGCATTTT.

Turning to this clonotype: This may come from a read error, since a much larger clone is one base off. J is TRBJ2-5 and V is TRBV2; 8 bases align to TRBD2. Germline CDR1 SNHLY, CDR2 FYNNEI. The CDR3 sequence is 15 residues long. V gave up 6 bases and J gave up 11 bases; unmatched junction bases: 17. The CDR3: CASRKLAEPFNEQYF. The CDR3 DNA reads as TGTGCCAGCAGGAAACTAGCGGAACCCTTCAATGAGCAGTACTTC.